This TCR beta chain was found in a study of CD8 T cells in ankylosing spondylitis (dated by TCRdb to 2016 to 2017). For context, the study as a whole: The study set out to find disease-linked TCR variants by profiling T cell receptor beta repertoires in ankylosing spondylitis patients and healthy donors. The full study cohort was made up of 25 ankylosing spondylitis patients and roughly 100 healthy donors. Peripheral blood was sampled, and synovial fluid was also collected from ankylosing spondylitis patients. The investigation overall reported the following: Some motif variants were previously reported in synovial fluid and blood of reactive arthritis patients, suggesting common disease-initiation mechanisms. According to the report, matched synovial fluid samples from ankylosing spondylitis patients were significantly enriched for the disease-linked clones. The disease-linked clones had a CD8+ phenotype and were found at relatively low frequencies in peripheral blood. Blood from ankylosing spondylitis patients appeared to be characterized by a TCR beta motif composed of eight or nine highly homologous amino acid variants.

The data were produced on an Illumina HiSeq 2500. Quantitative 5'-RACE with molecular barcodes was the method used to prepare the TCR beta libraries. Processing in the source paper ran as follows. Disease-linked TCR variants were identified with a new computational method built on a probabilistic model of VDJ rearrangement. TCRdb reworked the public reads: Q25 trimming with fastp, MiXCR clone assembly, productive beta chains retained. Rows matching on CDR3 protein sequence are summarized as one entry with the most common DNA and genes. The V and J calls and clone size are TCRdb's, not the authors'. The sample table contains around 250,000 distinct CDR3 sequences; only one count was recorded for roughly a tenth of them. The ten top clones hold approximately 6.6% of the sample. This clonotype was detected only a few times. The antigen it recognizes is unknown. Base qualities are not recorded, but no much larger clone differs from it by a single base.

The trim is 3 bases for V and 10 bases for J, with a gap of 16 bases between the germline ends. The germline V gene gives CDR1 as MGHRA and CDR2 as YSYEKL. The CDR3 spans 15 residues, from the cysteine through the phenylalanine. The sequence is cut down to CDR3 DNA, 45 bases in frame from base 1. The sequencing sample was made of blood, either unsorted or a sorted T cell fraction (not recorded which). The chain is encoded by TRBV4-1 joined to TRBJ1-6, with the D gene uncertain. The receptor was derived from a male donor with ankylosing spondylitis or in good health (not recorded which). The encoded CDR3 is CASSQSVQSRSPLHF. The nucleotides read TGCGCCAGCAGCCAGTCCGTTCAATCTCGGTCACCCCTCCACTTT.